This T cell receptor (beta chain) was found in a study of memory CD4+ T cells and cytomegalovirus serostatus. This clone was counted between two and nine times. Germline lookup yields CDR1 MNHEY and CDR2 SMNVEV (reference sequence). The CDR3 extends over 13 amino acids. Trimming stripped 0 bases from V and 4 bases from J, with 7 bases between. This table comes from immunoSEQ multiplex PCR, and its TCRdb copy is limited to in-frame clones, with some not included. The data hold around 50,000 clones, with about 81% observed a single time. Single viable CD3+CD4+CD8-CD45RO+ cells were sorted as the memory CD4+ T cells.

The sample was memory CD4+ T cells from blood. This chain links TRBV27 with TRBJ2-7; D gene uncertain. This sequence originates from an adult in good health and CMV-seronegative. CDR3 in DNA: TGTGCCAGCAGTTTATCGAGACTTTACGAGCAGTACTTC. It translates to CASSLSRLYEQYF.